Below, 11 T cell receptor beta chains from the same sample are listed, as sequenced in a study of blood T cells in healthy people across ages. The use of a sample-barcoded 5' primer and a J-beta primer mix characterized a second PCR of roughly 6 to 11 cycles. TCRdb reanalysed the 5' RACE reads using MiXCR and keeps one entry per CDR3 protein. The sample lists about 1.4 million distinct CDR3 sequences; roughly 64% were seen once. Sequences were obtained from blood. These receptors originate from a man younger than 35 in good health.

The chain uses TRBV6-5 and TRBJ2-7; D unclear. The CDR3 loop spans 12 amino acids. Germline V lookup: CDR1 MNHEY, CDR2 SVGAGI. Trimming took 8 bases from V and 4 from J, leaving 12 bases between them. The CDR3 DNA reads as TGTGCCAGCGGCTCTCCCTGGTACGAGCAGTACTTC. It yields the protein CASGSPWYEQYF.

The chain links TRBV20-1 to TRBJ2-4; 7 bases fit TRBD1. This CDR3 has 15 amino acids. Losses at the gene ends were 5 bases for V and 3 bases for J; bases not matched to a gene: 10. CDR1 is DFQATT, CDR2 SNEGSKA, per germline (reference sequence). The CDR3 loop reads CSASNPTGNKNIQYF. The CDR3 nucleotides are TGCAGTGCTTCTAACCCGACAGGGAACAAAAACATTCAGTACTTC.

This clonotype was seen a few times. The chain uses TRBV14 and TRBJ2-5; no firm D call. TRBJ2-7 explains the end of the DNA better; the J call may be wrong. Per the germline V gene, CDR1 is SGHDN and CDR2 is FVKESK. This CDR3 is built from 14 residues. The CDR3 sequence is CASSQELSIYEQYF. CDR3 in DNA: TGTGCCAGCAGCCAAGAGCTGTCAATATACGAGCAGTACTTC.

CDR3 sequence reads: CASSQDPGVDEKLFF. The CDR3 DNA is TGCGCCAGCAGCCAAGATCCCGGGGTAGACGAAAAACTGTTTTTT. The V and J genes are TRBV4-3 and TRBJ1-4; D unclear. With 0 bases removed from V and 8 bases from J, the gap between germline ends came to 13 bases. Germline V gives CDR1 LGHNA, CDR2 YSLEER. The CDR3 sequence is 15 residues long.

In DNA, the CDR3 is TGTGCCACCAGTGACCCAGACTGGGAGACCCAGTTCTTC. Encoded protein: CATSDPDWETQFF. This rearrangement joins TRBV24-1 to TRBJ2-1, with D perhaps matching TRBD2 (5 bases). V dropped 4 bases and J dropped 13 bases, with 16 bases sitting between them. The germline V gene has CDR1 KGHDR and CDR2 SFDVKD. CDR3 length: 13 amino acids.

This chain links TRBV25-1 with TRBJ2-7, with a weak D call TRBD1 (6 bases). CDR3 size: 14 residues. Trimming left V 8 bases short and J 0 bases short, with 14 bases between. Per germline, CDR1 MGHDK and CDR2 SYGVNS. The DNA of the CDR3 is TGTGCCAGCCGTAGACAGGCCCCCTCCTACGAGCAGTACTTC. Amino acids: CASRRQAPSYEQYF.

The count of this clonotype is one. The chain uses TRBV7-2 and TRBJ1-4; D gene unclear. Trimming removed 6 bases at V and 4 bases at J, with 12 bases between. This CDR3 has 14 amino acids. Germline V CDR1 and CDR2: SGHTA, FQGNSA. CDR3 sequence reads: CASRAAGFNEKLFF. The CDR3 coding sequence is TGTGCCAGCAGGGCGGCCGGATTTAATGAAAAACTGTTTTTT. Using reference TRBV7-2 and TRBJ1-4 for the parts outside the CDR3, the full variable domain is GAGVSQSPSNKVTEKGKDVELRCDPISGHTALYWYRQSLGQGLEFLIYFQGNSAPDKSGLPSDRFSAERTGGSVSTLTIQRTQQEDSAVYLCASRAAGFNEKLFFGSGTQLSVL.

The rearrangement uses TRBV2 and TRBJ1-3, with a tentative D call TRBD1 (5 bases). From germline, CDR1 is SNHLY and CDR2 FYNNEI. This CDR3 is 15 amino acids long. Trimming pared 3 bases from V and 2 bases from J, leaving 11 bases between. For the CDR3, the DNA is TGTGCCAGCAGTGAGCAGGGCCCCACTGGAAACACCATATATTTT. Its translation: CASSEQGPTGNTIYF.

This clonotype was found a few times. V and J are TRBV15 and TRBJ1-4; D may be TRBD1 (6 bases). From germline, CDR1 is LNHNV and CDR2 YYDKDF (reference sequence). Deletions cut 5 bases from V and 7 bases from J, with 17 bases between. CDR3 size: 15 residues. DNA of the CDR3: TGTGCCACCAGCGCACTACAGGGAGGAGGTGAAAAACTGTTTTTT. Its translation: CATSALQGGGEKLFF.

V usage is TRBV15 and J usage is TRBJ1-1; 9 bases are shared with TRBD1. This CDR3 region has 14 residues. The V gene's germline CDR1 is LNHNV and CDR2 YYDKDF (reference sequence). Unmatched junction bases numbered 3, after V lost 6 bases and J lost 1 base. The CDR3 reads CATRGTGPNTEAFF. The CDR3 DNA sequence: TGTGCCACCAGAGGGACAGGGCCGAACACTGAAGCTTTCTTT. Together with reference TRBV15 and TRBJ1-1, the CDR3 gives the full variable domain: DAMVIQNPRYQVTQFGKPVTLSCSQTLNHNVMYWYQQKSSQAPKLLFHYYDKDFNNEADTPDNFQSRRPNTSFCFLDIRSPGLGDTAMYLCATRGTGPNTEAFFGQGTRLTVV.

The chain joins TRBV9 to TRBJ1-5, with D unresolved. The CDR3 sequence is 15 residues long. Trimming left V 3 bases short and J 6 bases short, with 16 bases between. Germline V gene lookup returns CDR1 SGDLS and CDR2 YYNGEE. In nucleotides, the CDR3 is TGTGCCAGCAGCGCCCAACCGGGGAATACTCAGCCCCAGCATTTT. It is translated as CASSAQPGNTQPQHF.